This entry is about one T cell receptor (beta chain). As yet, its antigen is unknown. This entry comes from a study of cytomegalovirus exposure and HLA in healthy donors. Study-level findings and limits: Analyzed later, association rates of TCRs varied across HLA loci, with DRB1 most and HLA-C fewest. A later analysis, which compared TCR beta chains of equal frequency, found the HLA-associated ones more clonally expanded. A prior analysis recorded that most TCR beta V segments were productive about 90% or about 30% of the time.

The PCR had 60 Vbeta and 13 Jbeta primers. The assay was immunoSEQ multiplex PCR, and TCRdb's table has in-frame clones only and misses some. The top ten hold 5.5% to 7.5% of the sample, which has tens of thousands of clones, 78% seen once. CDR1 and CDR2 from the germline V gene are SGDLS and YYNGEE. The CDR3 sequence is 15 residues long. V lost 3 bases, J lost 3 bases, and 6 bases stayed unmatched. The chain recombines TRBV9 with TRBJ2-7; 10 positions match TRBD1. The sequence was collected from a man aged 18-30 years in good health and CMV-seropositive. Sequences were obtained from PBMCs. The CDR3 DNA reads as TGTGCCAGCAGCGAGGGGACAGGGGTTTACTACGAGCAGTACTTC. Translated, it gives CASSEGTGVYYEQYF.